The entry that follows covers one T cell receptor (beta chain) sequence. As yet, its antigen is unknown. The data belong to a study of T-cell reconstitution after alpha-beta-depleted transplantation in children. Whole-study results and caveats: Several hundred graft clones that had expanded were reportedly the source of alpha-beta T cells about two months after transplant. Newly made T cells mostly supplied T-cell counts and diversity one year after transplant. Surviving recipient T cells and intrathymic progenitors accounted for some patients' high TCRbeta diversity at day 60.

The library targeted TCRbeta and was prepared with unique molecular identifiers. Each CDR3 protein is one row after TCRdb ran MiXCR on the PCR reads. The data hold approximately 430,000 distinct CDR3 sequences, with roughly 16% observed a single time. The ends were cut back, 3 bases at V and 6 bases at J, with 18 bases in the middle. Germline V CDR1 and CDR2: KGHSH, LQKENI. This CDR3 has 15 residues. Sequences were derived from PBMCs, mostly from graft donor cells, sampled 360 days after TCRalphabeta/CD19-depleted stem cell transplant. The sequence derives from a boy in the first two years of life who had a stem cell transplant for Wiskott-Aldrich syndrome, so the T cells may come from the graft donor. The rearrangement joins TRBV18 to TRBJ2-7; D remains ambiguous. CDR3 amino acids: CASSPLSLSQLEQYF. CDR3 in DNA: TGTGCCAGCTCACCTTTATCTCTTTCACAGCTCGAGCAGTACTTC. The variable domain in full, with the rest retrieved from reference TRBV18 and TRBJ2-7, is NAGVMQNPRHLVRRRGQEARLRCSPMKGHSHVYWYRQLPEEGLKFMVYLQKENIIDESGMPKERFSAEFPKEGPSILRIQQVVRGDSAAYFCASSPLSLSQLEQYFGPGTRLTVT.